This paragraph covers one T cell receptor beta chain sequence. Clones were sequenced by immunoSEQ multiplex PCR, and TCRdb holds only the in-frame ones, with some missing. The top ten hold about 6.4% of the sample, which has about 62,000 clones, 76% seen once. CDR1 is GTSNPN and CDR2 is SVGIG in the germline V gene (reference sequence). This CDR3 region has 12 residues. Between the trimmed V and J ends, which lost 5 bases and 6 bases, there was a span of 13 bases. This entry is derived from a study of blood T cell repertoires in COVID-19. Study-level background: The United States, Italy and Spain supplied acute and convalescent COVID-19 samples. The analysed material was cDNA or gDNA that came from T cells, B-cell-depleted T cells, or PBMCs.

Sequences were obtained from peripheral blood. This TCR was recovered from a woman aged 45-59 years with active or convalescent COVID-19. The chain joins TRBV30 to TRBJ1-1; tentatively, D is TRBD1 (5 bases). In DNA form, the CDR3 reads TGTGCCTGGGAGCGCGGGGGAGCTGAAGCTTTCTTT. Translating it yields CAWERGGAEAFF.